This T cell receptor beta chain was profiled in a study of cytomegalovirus exposure and HLA in healthy donors (dated by TCRdb to between 2016 and 2019). Describing the broader study: An earlier analysis of approximately 600 of the donors reported approximately 270 Gb of sequence data and some 120 million unique TCR beta sequences from about 200 million T cells. High-throughput TCR immunosequencing, statistical association of individual TCRs with disease status, and machine learning were combined to predict cytomegalovirus infection status. Every discovery cohort repertoire had been produced on one sequencing platform. HLA typing covered class I and class II loci at four-digit resolution. In an earlier analysis of 587 of the donors, high-throughput TCR beta sequencing was used to judge whether each TCR beta V gene segment behaved as functional or pseudogenic. Four to six DR-DQ haplotypes were handled as single units for association and clustering, since linkage in the cohort was strong. The aim of the study was to test whether cataloging public T cell receptors could identify signatures of past pathogen exposure. A later genetic analysis used genome-wide SNP genotypes for about three fifths of the roughly 700 donors, treating that subset as a discovery cohort. Donor age, sex, ethnicity and CMV serostatus were compiled alongside the repertoire data. An early release covering around 630 HLA-typed donors comprised about 300 gigabases of sequencing data and tens of millions of unique TCR sequences. The study profiled the T cell repertoires of hundreds of subjects by immunosequencing and related them to cytomegalovirus serostatus. The genetic ancestry cluster associated with self-reported Caucasian donors included around four fifths of the 398 genotyped donors. On average, roughly 250,000 unique TCR beta nucleotide sequences were sequenced per donor among 350 to 400 genotyped donors of the cohort, with around 19% of those sequences being non-productive. The number of donors typed differed by locus, with 629-630 for A, B, C, DRB1 and DQB1, around 520 for DQA1, nearly 610 for DPA1, and 450 to 480 for DPB1. In addition to the first cohort of roughly 700 subjects, a separate validation cohort of 120 different subjects was used. In the later analysis, no new phenotypic data were used to find candidate immune exposures; instead, reliance was placed on TCR beta sequences and their occurrence across donors. A later analysis re-analyzed previously published TCR beta repertoires from approximately 670 donors and added high-resolution HLA genotyping to study TCR occurrence patterns.

Germline trimming: 4 bases from V, 8 bases from J; junction bases outside gene matches: 12. Taken from cysteine to phenylalanine, the CDR3 has 15 residues. The only DNA kept is the CDR3, 45 bases in frame from the first base. Reading the germline V gene gives CDR1 SGDLS and CDR2 YYNGEE. Details on this clone: Its binding antigen is unknown. No base quality information exists; no much larger clone differs at one position.

Beyond this particular receptor, the publication reports: According to the authors, the approach could potentially be generalized to other disease states and immunological phenotypes. For the cohort, immune exposure information was limited to CMV serostatus. When HLA alleles, especially DR and DQ, strongly co-occurred, attributing TCR associations to individual alleles was difficult. A later genetic analysis reported fewer N-insertions in productive TCRs among donors in an Asian-associated ancestry cluster than the roughly 620-donor mean. Because HLA typing was unavailable for some donors at each locus, only the typed subset was used in association tests. A later analysis found that HLA-associated TCR beta chains were more clonally expanded and had lower generation probabilities than equally common non-associated chains. Correlated functional status among segregating V segments might reflect linkage disequilibrium, but an unknown experimental factor could not be ruled out. The earlier analysis of nearly 600 of the donors excluded approximately 15 rarely observed V segments, including chromosome 9 orphons, because counts were too low. The cohort was sequenced for TCR beta chains only, and without alpha or paired-chain data the features that could be detected were limited. A few of the identified cytomegalovirus-associated TCR beta chains were confirmed in vitro to be specific for cytomegalovirus antigens. A cluster of highly shared sequence variants was judged likely to represent a technical artifact of the sequencing pipeline. Some IMGT-functional V segments, including TRBV6-2 and TRBV6-3, could not be distinguished by the 87-base-pair reads and were therefore excluded. Sequencing depth was assumed to be roughly uniform across donors in the presence/absence analyses, though that assumption may not hold. A later analysis found that TCR association rates varied across HLA loci, with DRB1 alleles showing the most associated TCRs and HLA-C alleles the fewest. In an earlier analysis of several hundred of the donors, most TCR beta V segments were observed in productive rearrangements about 90% or about 30% of the time, broadly matching IMGT annotations. According to a later analysis, parvovirus B19, influenza, CMV and Epstein-Barr virus appeared linked to several top co-occurrence clusters. At a false discovery rate of 0.05, a later analysis linked around 15,000 TCR beta sequences to specific HLA alleles. Most TCR sequences were observed very rarely across donors, whereas some public TCRs were present in many individuals. A later analysis found that most CMV-associated TCR beta chains appeared HLA-restricted, with HLA associations seemingly driven largely by CMV exposure. In both the original and validation cohorts, the classifier was reported to diagnose cytomegalovirus status with high specificity and sensitivity. In the study, around 160 TCR beta chains were listed as associated with cytomegalovirus. V-gene and J-gene trimming of TCR beta chains was associated with a missense DCLRE1C variant in a later genetic analysis, and the association was replicated in an independent cohort. A further reported finding was that TCR beta sequences accurately predicted the HLA-A and HLA-B alleles for most subjects in the first cohort.

The library was obtained by the immunoSEQ multiplex PCR assay. The multiplex PCR relied on a mix of 60 forward primers for TCR Vbeta segments and 13 reverse primers for TCR Jbeta segments. Amplification of the CDR3 region of rearranged TCR beta genes was performed with a multiplex PCR assay on genomic DNA. The Illumina HiSeq System was used to sequence the amplified TCR beta libraries as 87-base-pair reads. The authors' pipeline ran thus. Across the 600 to 700 repertoires, a later analysis counted tens of millions of unique TCR beta chains, 8.5 million to 12 million of which were shared by at least two donors. To remove PCR and sequencing errors, raw reads were error-corrected and collapsed into unique sequences using a nearest-neighbor algorithm that merged closely related sequences. Alignment of CDR3 sequences to IMGT reference sequences was used to assign V, D and J gene segments. For a sequence to be retained, at least a six-nucleotide match to both a V gene segment and a J gene segment was required. Rearrangements were classified as productive when the CDR3 lacked stop codons and remained in frame with V and J, and all other rearrangements were classified as non-productive. CDR3 was defined according to IMGT convention as the region running from the second conserved V-encoded cysteine to the conserved J-encoded phenylalanine. The earlier analysis of 500 to 650 of the donors excluded any sequence lacking an unambiguous match to a single V gene segment. In an earlier analysis of around 600 of the donors, V segments were called functional above 56.7% productive rearrangements and were called segregating when the between-donor standard deviation exceeded 5%. A statistical classification framework was developed to diagnose cytomegalovirus status using the catalog of TCR beta chain sequences. In a later analysis, V and J genes were assigned by comparing TCR nucleotide sequences against IMGT/GENE-DB human TR gene sequences. Using the TCRdist pipeline, a later analysis assigned CDR3 sequences along with most-parsimonious VDJ recombination scenarios. A later analysis defined each TCR beta chain by its CDR3 amino acid sequence plus V-gene family, and excluded reads lacking a unique V-gene family. To address suspected cross-contamination and a sequencing artifact, a later analysis removed approximately 600 highly shared, low-generation-probability nucleotide sequences. A later analysis calculated a clonal expansion index for each public chain from normalized within-repertoire ranks of inferred template counts. Generation probabilities in a later analysis came from a VDJ recombination model fitted to out-of-frame rearrangements, and those results were checked against IGoR. In a later analysis, TCR-TCR, TCR-HLA and TCR-CMV co-occurrence was scored with hypergeometric tests, and a repertoire-size bias correction was applied to TCR pairs. False discovery rates were estimated in a later analysis by permuting HLA or CMV assignments 20 times. In a later analysis, co-occurring TCRs were grouped with DBSCAN, and TCRdist sequence similarity was added when clustering was performed within HLA-allele-positive subsets. Co-occurrence clustering excluded repertoires with fewer than 30,000 or more than 120,000 public chains, plus five with anomalous nucleotide sharing. Drawn from immuneACCESS, this table holds only the in-frame rearrangements with V and J called that TCRdb kept. Clones are partly lost; checked studies trace under half to an unresolved V gene and leave the rest unexplained. The D gene and trimming were derived from the DNA, and the V and J assignments and clone size from that table. This sample gives roughly 100,000 clones in total; about 73% of them show up just once. About 15% of the sample comes from the top ten.

The cohort was made up of 500 to 800 healthy bone marrow donors. All cohort members were sampled while nominally healthy, although unrecorded immune exposures were likely present. The donor tested CMV seropositive, placing the donor among the approximately 310 seropositive members of the cohort. Each donor provided a peripheral blood sample, and peripheral blood mononuclear cells were used for TCR beta sequencing. The Qiagen DNeasy Blood Extraction Kit was used to extract genomic DNA from the blood cell samples. This sequence was found in a woman aged 50 to 60 in good health and CMV-seropositive. Recombination joined TRBV9 with TRBJ2-1; 7 bases in between match TRBD2. Sequenced input: PBMCs. The base sequence is TGTGCCAGCAGCCACCGGGACTATCAGCTCGATGAGCAGTTCTTC. The resulting protein is CASSHRDYQLDEQFF.